The 16 T cell receptor beta chains reported below all come from one sample, sequenced in a study of T cell responses to AZD1222 COVID-19 vaccine. Produced via immunoSEQ multiplex PCR; TCRdb's table is partial and in-frame only. The data show some 250,000 clones, 90% to 95% seen once. The sample consisted of peripheral blood, taken 28 days after the second AZD1222 dose. These receptors all come from an adult who received the AZD1222 COVID-19 vaccine.

V is TRBV9 and J is TRBJ1-5; D not resolved. Germline V gene data show CDR1 as SGDLS and CDR2 as YYNGEE. This CDR3 is built from 14 residues. V lost 2 bases and J 6 bases, leaving 12 bases between the germline ends. CDR3 sequence (DNA): TGTGCCAGCAGCGTTGGAGGGCTTGGTCAGCCCCAGCATTTT. This codes for CASSVGGLGQPQHF.

The chain combines TRBV6-5 with TRBJ2-1; D might be TRBD1 (6 bases). The length of the CDR3 is 11 residues. V was clipped by 10 bases and J by 14 bases, with 18 bases between them. The germline gives CDR1 MNHEY, CDR2 SVGAGI. Here the CDR3 reads CATRGQGQEFF. DNA of the CDR3: TGTGCCACCAGGGGTCAGGGACAAGAGTTCTTC.

As DNA, the CDR3 is TGTGCCAGCAGCTTGGAACAGGGGATATACGAGCAGTACTTC. Encoded protein: CASSLEQGIYEQYF. The rearrangement uses TRBV5-4 and TRBJ2-7; 7 bases are shared with TRBD1. Looked up from germline, CDR1 is SGHNT and CDR2 is YYREEE (reference sequence). The CDR3 is made up of 14 amino acids. Losses at the gene ends were 0 bases for V and 4 bases for J; bases not matched to a gene: 4.

The genes are TRBV7-9 and TRBJ2-1, with D possibly matching TRBD2 (5 bases). Germline values: CDR1 SEHNR, CDR2 FQNEAQ (reference sequence). Trimming pared 6 bases from V and 2 bases from J, leaving 14 bases between. The CDR3 sequence is 15 residues long. CDR3 coding DNA: TGTGCCAGCAGTCGGGGTGGGGTAACCTACAATGAGCAGTTCTTC. This gives the protein CASSRGGVTYNEQFF.

The CDR3, as DNA: TGTGCCATCAGTGTTCCGGGACAAATGGAAACCCAGTACTTC. Its translation: CAISVPGQMETQYF. The chain combines TRBV10-3 with TRBJ2-5, with D possibly being TRBD1 (6 bases). V lost 4 bases and J 8 bases, leaving 17 bases between the germline ends. CDR3 length equals 14 residues. Germline V gene data show CDR1 as ENHRY and CDR2 as SYGVKD.

The chain uses TRBV19 and TRBJ2-5; 9 bases map to TRBD1. Germline CDR1 reads LNHDA; CDR2 reads SQIVND (reference sequence). This CDR3 is built from 13 residues. Trimming at V came to 8 bases and at J to 3 bases, leaving 4 bases not matched to a gene. CDR3 coding DNA: TGTGCCAGTGGACAGGGGTTGGAAGAGACCCAGTACTTC. Its translation is CASGQGLEETQYF. Full variable domain (rest looked up from reference TRBV19 and TRBJ2-5): DGGITQSPKYLFRKEGQNVTLSCEQNLNHDAMYWYRQDPGQGLRLIYYSQIVNDFQKGDIAEGYSVSREKKESFPLTVTSAQKNPTAFYLCASGQGLEETQYFGPGTRLLVL.

The chain couples TRBV11-2 to TRBJ2-1, with 7 bases identical to TRBD2. With 1 base clipped from V and 10 bases from J, the junction kept 10 bases outside the gene matches. The germline V gene encodes CDR1 SGHAT and CDR2 FQNNGV. CDR3 size: 15 residues. The CDR3: CASSLVVTSRREQFF. CDR3 coding DNA: TGTGCCAGCAGCTTAGTTGTGACTAGCCGCCGAGAGCAGTTCTTC. Based on the CDR3 plus reference TRBV11-2 and TRBJ2-1, the full variable domain is EAGVAQSPRYKIIEKRQSVAFWCNPISGHATLYWYQQILGQGPKLLIQFQNNGVVDDSQLPKDRFSAERLKGVDSTLKIQPAKLEDSAVYLCASSLVVTSRREQFFGPGTRLTVL.

This clone was picked up one time. The chain is built from TRBV28 and TRBJ2-5, with 7 bases lining up with TRBD2. The CDR3 extends over 13 amino acids. V shed 6 bases and J 5 bases; nucleotides not matched to a gene: 6. CDR1 MDHEN and CDR2 SYDVKM come from the germline V gene. Written as DNA, the CDR3 is TGTGCCAGCAGCACACCGGGGGGTGAGACCCAGTACTTC. Amino acid sequence: CASSTPGGETQYF.

The CDR3, as DNA: TGTGCCAGCTCCGTTGGGGCTCAATACGAGCAGTACTTC. This gives the protein CASSVGAQYEQYF. The chain carries TRBV6-1 and TRBJ2-7, with D possibly being TRBD1 (5 bases). Trimming pared 8 bases from V and 4 bases from J, leaving 15 bases between. Germline V gene lookup returns CDR1 MNHNS and CDR2 SASEGT. The CDR3 covers 13 residues.

This clone was seen a single time. The genes are TRBV28 and TRBJ2-7; D not resolved. This CDR3 has 13 amino acids. The germline CDR1 and CDR2 sequences are MDHEN and SYDVKM. The ends were cut back, 4 bases at V and 5 bases at J, with 12 bases in the middle. CDR3 DNA: TGTGCCAGCAGTTGGAACTTGGGGAACGAGCAGTACTTC. It translates to CASSWNLGNEQYF.

The J gene is TRBJ2-5, the V gene TRBV24-1, with unresolved D. Germline CDR1 KGHDR, CDR2 SFDVKD. The CDR3 is made up of 12 amino acids. V was pared by 1 base and J by 4 bases, with 3 bases between. The CDR3 DNA sequence: TGTGCCACCAGTGATTTTGGAGAGACCCAGTACTTC. Translating gives CATSDFGETQYF.

V and J are TRBV2 and TRBJ2-2, with 7 bases fitting TRBD1. Germline-derived CDR1 and CDR2 are SNHLY and FYNNEI. The V and J ends lost 3 bases and 6 bases, in that order; junction bases with no gene match: 7. The CDR3 spans 15 residues. CDR3 bases: TGTGCCAGCAGTGACCTCACAGGGGCCGCCGGGGAGCTGTTTTTT. Translation: CASSDLTGAAGELFF.

The V call is TRBV6-2 or TRBV6-3, the J call TRBJ2-7; 11 positions agree with TRBD2. Germline V gene sequence: CDR1 MNHEY, CDR2 SVGEGT. Trimming removed 5 bases from V and 2 bases from J; junction bases left unmatched: 5. The CDR3 runs 15 residues. In DNA form, the CDR3 reads TGTGCCAGCAGTCGTGAGGGACTAGCGGCCTACGAGCAGTACTTC. The encoded protein is CASSREGLAAYEQYF.

J is TRBJ2-2 and V is TRBV19; TRBD2 might be the D (5 bases). Germline CDR1 is LNHDA and CDR2 is SQIVND (reference sequence). V was pared by 6 bases and J by 7 bases, with 15 bases between. This CDR3 spans 14 amino acids. The CDR3 sequence: CASRAGEIVGELFF. The CDR3 region has the DNA TGTGCCAGTAGGGCCGGGGAAATCGTCGGGGAGCTGTTTTTT.

This chain uses TRBV15 with TRBJ1-2; D is unclear. V dropped 3 bases and J dropped 4 bases, with 15 bases sitting between them. CDR1 and CDR2 (germline): LNHNV, YYDKDF (reference sequence). The CDR3 totals 15 residues. Here the CDR3 DNA reads TGTGCCACCAGCAGGATAGACGCCAGGATCTATGGCTACACCTTC. Protein sequence: CATSRIDARIYGYTF.

The J gene is TRBJ2-7, the V gene TRBV5-4; D is undetermined. Trimming shortened V by 4 bases and J by 4 bases, and 12 bases separated the two germline ends. This CDR3 has 13 amino acids. Germline values: CDR1 SGHNT, CDR2 YYREEE (reference sequence). The CDR3 DNA reads as TGTGCCAGCAGCCCCGACTTGGGATACGAGCAGTACTTC. Protein product: CASSPDLGYEQYF.